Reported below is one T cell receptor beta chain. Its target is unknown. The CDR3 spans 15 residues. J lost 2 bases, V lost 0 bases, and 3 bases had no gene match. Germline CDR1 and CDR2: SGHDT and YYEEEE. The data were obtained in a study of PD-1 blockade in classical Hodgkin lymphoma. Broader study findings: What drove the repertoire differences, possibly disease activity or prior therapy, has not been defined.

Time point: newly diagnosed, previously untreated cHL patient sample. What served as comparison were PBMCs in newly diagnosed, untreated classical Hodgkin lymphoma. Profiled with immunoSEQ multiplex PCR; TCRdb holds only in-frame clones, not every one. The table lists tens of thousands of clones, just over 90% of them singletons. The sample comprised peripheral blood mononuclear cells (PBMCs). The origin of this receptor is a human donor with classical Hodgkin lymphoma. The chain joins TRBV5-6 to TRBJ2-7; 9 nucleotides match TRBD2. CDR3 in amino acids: CASSLVSSGTYEQYF. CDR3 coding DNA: TGTGCCAGCAGCTTGGTTTCTAGCGGGACCTACGAGCAGTACTTC.